Each of the 27 T cell receptor beta chains below was sequenced from the same sample in a study of T cell changes during pregnancy in multiple sclerosis. Sequencing was performed with immunoSEQ multiplex PCR; in TCRdb, only in-frame clones are kept and a portion is missing. The sample records tens of thousands of clones, under 95% being singletons. The sample was CD4+ T cells from peripheral blood mononuclear cells, taken in the second trimester of pregnancy. The source is a female donor with multiple sclerosis, enrolled in a pregnancy study.

V usage is TRBV5-5 and J usage is TRBJ1-2, with 8 bases matching TRBD1. V shed 4 bases, J shed 2 bases, and the junction held 10 bases outside the gene matches. This CDR3 is 16 amino acids long. CDR1 and CDR2 (germline): SGHKS, YYEKEE (reference sequence). For the CDR3, the DNA is TGTGCCAGCAGCACAAGACTGGACAGGGTCAACTATGGCTACACCTTC. Protein sequence: CASSTRLDRVNYGYTF.

The chain recombines TRBV19 with TRBJ2-1; 10 bases agree with TRBD2. Germline CDR1 is LNHDA and CDR2 is SQIVND (reference sequence). This CDR3 has 16 residues. V was pared by 3 bases and J by 4 bases, with 6 bases of the junction left unmatched. CDR3 loop: CASSIGTSGIYNEQFF. DNA for the CDR3: TGTGCCAGTAGTATCGGTACTAGCGGGATTTACAATGAGCAGTTCTTC.

The V and J genes are TRBV9 and TRBJ1-2, with 7 bases aligning to TRBD1. CDR3 size: 15 residues. Losses at the gene ends were 0 bases for V and 4 bases for J; bases not matched to a gene: 6. CDR1 and CDR2 (germline): SGDLS, YYNGEE. The CDR3: CASSVGDRGSYGYTF. The CDR3 nucleotides are TGTGCCAGCAGCGTAGGGGACAGAGGAAGCTATGGCTACACCTTC. Using reference TRBV9 and TRBJ1-2 for the parts outside the CDR3, the full variable domain is DSGVTQTPKHLITATGQRVTLRCSPRSGDLSVYWYQQSLDQGLQFLIQYYNGEERAKGNILERFSAQQFPDLHSELNLSSLELGDSALYFCASSVGDRGSYGYTFGSGTRLTVV.

The chain uses TRBV4-3 and TRBJ2-7; 10 bases agree with TRBD2. CDR1 LGHNA and CDR2 YSLEER come from the germline V gene. With 3 bases clipped from V and 1 base from J, the junction kept 9 bases outside the gene matches. This CDR3 comprises 17 residues. CDR3 residues: CASSQERSGGDSYEQYF. In DNA, the CDR3 is TGCGCCAGCAGCCAGGAACGCAGCGGGGGGGATTCCTACGAGCAGTACTTC.

The genes are TRBV5-4 and TRBJ2-5; 13 nucleotides agree with TRBD2. Trimming took 0 bases from V and 3 from J; bases not matched to a gene: 5. The length of the CDR3 is 17 residues. Germline V gene lookup returns CDR1 SGHNT and CDR2 YYREEE (reference sequence). As DNA, the CDR3 is TGTGCCAGCAGCTTGGGGACTAGCGGGGGTTCGGAAGAGACCCAGTACTTC. Amino acids: CASSLGTSGGSEETQYF.

The chain joins TRBV9 to TRBJ2-1; 7 positions agree with TRBD1. Germline values: CDR1 SGDLS, CDR2 YYNGEE. CDR3 size: 16 residues. V was pared by 3 bases and J by 1 base, with 7 bases of the junction left unmatched. The CDR3 DNA reads as TGTGCCAGCAGCGCGAAGGGGGACAGATCCTACAATGAGCAGTTCTTC. This sequence encodes CASSAKGDRSYNEQFF. The whole variable domain, remainder taken from reference TRBV9 and TRBJ2-1, is DSGVTQTPKHLITATGQRVTLRCSPRSGDLSVYWYQQSLDQGLQFLIQYYNGEERAKGNILERFSAQQFPDLHSELNLSSLELGDSALYFCASSAKGDRSYNEQFFGPGTRLTVL.

Regarding this clone: At one of its ends the junction is not consistent with the germline gene, which may arise from a read error. The chain employs TRBV28 and TRBJ2-7; 9 bases match TRBD2. The CDR3 has 12 amino acids. CDR1 and CDR2 (germline): MDHEN, SYDVKM. The CDR3 loop reads CASSTGLASLDF. DNA of the CDR3: TGTGCCAGCAGTACGGGACTAGCATCCTTGGACTTC.

The J gene is TRBJ2-5, the V gene TRBV5-6, with D possibly being TRBD2 (7 bases). The ends were cut back, 3 bases at V and 5 bases at J, with 17 bases in the middle. Germline values: CDR1 SGHDT, CDR2 YYEEEE. The CDR3 runs to 15 residues. Here the CDR3 DNA reads TGTGCCAGCAGCTGGGGGGGGGCGTTCGGGGAGACCCAGTACTTC. It specifies CASSWGGAFGETQYF.

The V call is TRBV5-1, the J call TRBJ1-4; a weak D match, TRBD1 (6 bases). Trimming cost V 0 bases and J 8 bases, with 11 bases left between them. CDR3 length equals 14 residues. The germline gives CDR1 SGHRS, CDR2 YFSETQ. The CDR3 region is CASSLDRVKEKLFF. The CDR3 DNA sequence: TGCGCCAGCAGCTTGGACAGGGTGAAAGAAAAACTGTTTTTT.

The genes are TRBV2 and TRBJ2-7; D not certain. Germline CDR1 is SNHLY and CDR2 is FYNNEI. Trimming pared 4 bases from V and 2 bases from J, leaving 9 bases between. This CDR3 comprises 13 residues. The CDR3 region has the DNA TGTGCCAGCAGTGTGGTCAGGACCTACGAGCAGTACTTC. It specifies CASSVVRTYEQYF.

The chain couples TRBV2 to TRBJ2-5; D not certain. CDR1 is SNHLY and CDR2 is FYNNEI in the germline V gene. The V gene lost 6 bases and the J gene lost 3 bases, with 5 bases spanning the gap. The CDR3 consists of 11 residues. The CDR3 bases are TGTGCCAGCAGACAAAAAGAGACCCAGTACTTC. This gives the protein CASRQKETQYF.

The chain carries TRBV9 and TRBJ2-7; D remains ambiguous. Trimming pared 3 bases from V and 3 bases from J, leaving 7 bases between. This CDR3 has 12 amino acids. CDR1 SGDLS and CDR2 YYNGEE come from the germline V gene. CDR3: CASSARGYEQYF. In nucleotides, the CDR3 is TGTGCCAGCAGCGCCAGAGGCTACGAGCAGTACTTC.

This sequence joins TRBV11-1 and TRBJ1-6, with 8 bases aligning to TRBD1. The CDR3 has 14 amino acids. CDR1 and CDR2 from the germline V gene are SGHAT and FQDESV (reference sequence). V dropped 5 bases and J dropped 10; count of bases not matched to a gene: 7. This CDR3 is CASSVDRVGSPLHF. DNA of the CDR3: TGTGCCAGCAGCGTGGACAGGGTAGGCTCACCCCTCCACTTT.

This clone was observed a single time. This chain links TRBV25-1 with TRBJ2-5; a possible D gene is TRBD2 (6 bases). The length of the CDR3 is 13 residues. V shed 7 bases and J shed 5 bases, with 14 bases lying between them. Germline V CDR1 and CDR2: MGHDK, SYGVNS. The CDR3: CASIDSGRETQYF. The DNA of the CDR3 is TGTGCCAGCATTGATTCAGGGAGGGAGACCCAGTACTTC.

This chain connects TRBV6-6 to TRBJ1-2; D unclear. Between the trimmed V and J ends, which lost 8 bases and 4 bases, there was a span of 11 bases. This CDR3 is 12 amino acids long. The V gene's germline CDR1 is MNHNY and CDR2 SVGAGI (reference sequence). The CDR3 region is CASGAGPYGYTF. The CDR3, as DNA: TGTGCCAGCGGCGCAGGCCCCTATGGCTACACCTTC.

The chain carries TRBV27 and TRBJ2-1; 14 bases map to TRBD2. V dropped 7 bases and J dropped 8; count of bases not matched to a gene: 10. Germline-derived CDR1 and CDR2 are MNHEY and SMNVEV (reference sequence). There are 16 residues in the CDR3. CDR3 amino acids: CASTMPGLAGVYEQFF. The CDR3 DNA follows: TGTGCCAGCACCATGCCGGGACTAGCGGGAGTGTATGAGCAGTTCTTC.

This chain connects TRBV7-9 to TRBJ1-1, with a weak D call TRBD1 (6 bases). Per the germline V gene, CDR1 is SEHNR and CDR2 is FQNEAQ (reference sequence). The V and J ends lost 4 bases and 0 bases respectively, with 15 bases between them. The CDR3 has 16 amino acids. The chain's CDR3 is CASSSPADSLNTEAFF. In DNA form, the CDR3 reads TGTGCCAGCAGCTCCCCGGCGGACAGCCTGAACACTGAAGCTTTCTTT.

This clone was detected once. The genes are TRBV5-1 and TRBJ2-5; TRBD2 aligns across 11 bases. From germline, CDR1 is SGHRS and CDR2 YFSETQ. The CDR3 loop spans 15 amino acids. V shed 0 bases and J 7 bases; nucleotides not matched to a gene: 5. The CDR3 spells CASSLGLAGSGTQYF. The CDR3 DNA reads as TGCGCCAGCAGCTTGGGACTAGCGGGGTCAGGGACCCAGTACTTC. Based on the CDR3 plus reference TRBV5-1 and TRBJ2-5, the full variable domain is KAGVTQTPRYLIKTRGQQVTLSCSPISGHRSVSWYQQTPGQGLQFLFEYFSETQRNKGNFPGRFSGRQFSNSRSEMNVSTLELGDSALYLCASSLGLAGSGTQYFGPGTRLLVL.

The J gene is TRBJ1-2, the V gene TRBV7-8; D gene unclear. Trimming took 5 bases from V and 4 from J, leaving 11 bases between them. The CDR3 has 13 residues. Per the germline V gene, CDR1 is SGHVS and CDR2 is FQNEAQ. The CDR3 nucleotides read TGTGCCAGCAGCCGTGCCCGCGCCTATGGCTACACCTTC. Protein sequence: CASSRARAYGYTF.

The chain carries TRBV27 and TRBJ2-7, with 9 bases that match TRBD2. The CDR3 runs to 13 residues. CDR1 and CDR2 (germline): MNHEY, SMNVEV (reference sequence). The junction had 6 bases not matched to a gene; V was cut back by 5 bases and J by 7 bases. The CDR3 sequence is CASSGGRAREQYF. For the CDR3, the DNA is TGTGCCAGCAGTGGCGGGAGGGCCAGGGAGCAGTACTTC.

The chain's CDR3 is CASSLGDQVTTQYF. CDR3 coding DNA: TGTGCCAGCAGCTTGGGAGACCAGGTTACGACCCAGTACTTC. This rearrangement joins TRBV5-6 to TRBJ2-5; no definite D call. Germline V gene data show CDR1 as SGHDT and CDR2 as YYEEEE. V lost 0 bases to trimming and J lost 7 bases, with 13 bases between them. The CDR3 runs to 14 residues.

V and J are TRBV29-1 and TRBJ1-2; D ambiguous. In germline, CDR1 is SQVTM, CDR2 ANQGSEA. CDR3 length equals 14 residues. The V end was cut by 7 bases, the J end by 2 bases, with 17 bases between. The CDR3 sequence: CSALGSDINYGYTF. As DNA, the CDR3 is TGCAGCGCCCTTGGATCAGACATCAACTATGGCTACACCTTC.

The V and J genes are TRBV27 and TRBJ1-5, with 9 bases that match TRBD1. Germline V gene data show CDR1 as MNHEY and CDR2 as SMNVEV (reference sequence). The CDR3 covers 14 residues. The trim removed 6 bases at V and 6 bases at J, leaving 6 bases unmatched. Here the CDR3 reads CASRTQGAGQPQHF. The CDR3 DNA sequence: TGTGCCAGCAGAACACAGGGGGCGGGTCAGCCCCAGCATTTT.

The DNA of the CDR3 is TGTGCCAGCAGAACTAGCGGGAGGGCCGCAGATACGCAGTATTTT. Amino acid sequence: CASRTSGRAADTQYF. V gene TRBV6-1 combines with J gene TRBJ2-3; 13 nucleotides match TRBD2. Germline trimming cut 6 bases from V and 4 bases from J; bases unmatched to any gene: 4. Germline V lookup: CDR1 MNHNS, CDR2 SASEGT. The CDR3 has 15 amino acids.

The chain employs TRBV5-1 and TRBJ1-4; D is perhaps TRBD1 (5 bases). From germline, CDR1 is SGHRS and CDR2 YFSETQ. Trimming pared 0 bases from V and 4 bases from J, leaving 7 bases between. The CDR3 loop spans 14 amino acids. In DNA form, the CDR3 reads TGCGCCAGCAGCTTGGGACAGCTTAATGAAAAACTGTTTTTT. Protein sequence: CASSLGQLNEKLFF.

J is TRBJ1-6 and V is TRBV7-2; the match to TRBD1 covers 10 bases. Germline trimming cut 5 bases from V and 9 bases from J; bases unmatched to any gene: 13. Germline CDR1 is SGHTA and CDR2 is FQGNSA. The CDR3 has 17 amino acids. CDR3 region: CASSPVRTGGIGSPLHF. For the CDR3, the DNA is TGTGCCAGCAGCCCCGTAAGGACAGGGGGGATTGGTTCACCCCTCCACTTT.

The chain links TRBV7-3 to TRBJ2-1; TRBD1 might be the D (5 bases). CDR1 and CDR2 from the germline V gene are SGHTA and FQGTGA. The V end lost 0 bases, the J end lost 5 bases, and 26 bases lay between the germline ends. This CDR3 is built from 20 residues. DNA for the CDR3: TGTGCCAGCAGCTTAACCCCCCAGACCCTAGGCCCCCTGACAGACAATGAGCAGTTCTTC. Its protein product is CASSLTPQTLGPLTDNEQFF.